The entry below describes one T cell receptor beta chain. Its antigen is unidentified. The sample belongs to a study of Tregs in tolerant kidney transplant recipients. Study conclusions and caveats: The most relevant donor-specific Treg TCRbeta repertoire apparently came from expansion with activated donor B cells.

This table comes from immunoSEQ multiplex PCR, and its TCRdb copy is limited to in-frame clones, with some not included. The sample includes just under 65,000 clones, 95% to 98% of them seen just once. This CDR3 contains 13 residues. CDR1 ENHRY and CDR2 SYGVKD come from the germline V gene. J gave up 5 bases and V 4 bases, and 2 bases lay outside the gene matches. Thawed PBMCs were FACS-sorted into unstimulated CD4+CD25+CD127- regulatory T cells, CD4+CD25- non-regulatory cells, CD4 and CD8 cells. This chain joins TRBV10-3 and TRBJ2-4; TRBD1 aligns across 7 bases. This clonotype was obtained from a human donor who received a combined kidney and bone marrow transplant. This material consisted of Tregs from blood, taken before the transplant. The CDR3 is CAISGQGENIQYF. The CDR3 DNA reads TGTGCCATCAGTGGACAGGGTGAAAACATTCAGTACTTC.